The T cell receptor beta chain described here comes from a study of blood T cells in healthy people across ages. Study findings and constraints: Higher diversity and more naive CD4+ cells were features of long-lived donors, compared to aged donors.

The CDR3 sequence is 16 residues long. Then a second PCR, running about 6 to 11 cycles, was carried out with a sample-barcoded 5' primer and a J-beta primer mix. TCRdb processed the 5' RACE reads anew with MiXCR; each CDR3 protein has one entry. Of about 750,000 distinct CDR3 sequences listed, 53% are singletons. This clonotype was seen only a few times. What it binds is unknown. Peripheral blood, approximately 10 milliliters per donor, was collected. Isolation yielded PBMCs, at least 6 million per sample, in every case. The V gene is TRBV21-1, the J gene TRBJ2-5; the table assigns TRBD2, which was not confirmed against the DNA. TRBV21-1 constitutes a pseudogene. Input material: blood. The sequence derives from a man older than 75 in good health. DNA of the CDR3: TGTGCCAGCAGCCCACGGGGGGGCTCGGCCCCAGAGACCCAGTACTTC. It is translated as CASSPRGGSAPETQYF.